A single sample gave rise to the 5 T cell receptor beta chains below, sequenced in a study of blood T cell repertoires in COVID-19. The protocol was immunoSEQ multiplex PCR, while the TCRdb copy is restricted to in-frame clones and leaves out a portion. This table holds about 130,000 clones, 65% to 90% found once. Sequencing input: peripheral blood. All receptors derive from an elderly man with active or convalescent COVID-19.

The chain joins TRBV7-9 to TRBJ2-1; 9 bases are shared with TRBD2. Germline lookup yields CDR1 SEHNR and CDR2 FQNEAQ (reference sequence). This CDR3 region has 16 residues. J lost 5 bases, V lost 4 bases, and 9 bases had no gene match. CDR3 nucleotides: TGTGCCAGCAGCTCCCGCGGGGGGGGTTCTAACAATGAGCAGTTCTTC. This translates into CASSSRGGGSNNEQFF.

Here the CDR3 reads CASSLEGAGNYGYTF. As DNA, the CDR3 is TGCGCCAGCAGCTTGGAAGGGGCGGGGAACTATGGCTACACCTTC. The chain couples TRBV5-1 to TRBJ1-2, with D perhaps TRBD1 (5 bases). Between the trimmed V and J ends, which lost 0 bases and 2 bases, there was a span of 11 bases. The CDR3 spans 15 residues. Looked up from germline, CDR1 is SGHRS and CDR2 is YFSETQ.

The rearrangement uses TRBV5-8 and TRBJ1-5, with 7 bases fitting TRBD1. CDR1 is SGHTS, CDR2 YDEGEE, per germline. Losses at the gene ends were 0 bases for V and 6 bases for J; bases not matched to a gene: 3. This CDR3 is 14 amino acids long. The CDR3 reads CASSLGQGVQPQHF. The CDR3 DNA follows: TGTGCCAGCAGCTTGGGTCAGGGGGTTCAGCCCCAGCATTTT.

This sequence joins TRBV5-8 and TRBJ2-2; 10 nucleotides agree with TRBD2. The CDR3 loop spans 13 amino acids. The germline V gene encodes CDR1 SGHTS and CDR2 YDEGEE. J lost 7 bases, V lost 4 bases, and 1 base had no gene match. The CDR3 protein is CASSPSGGGELFF. CDR3 nucleotide sequence: TGTGCCAGCAGCCCTAGCGGGGGCGGGGAGCTGTTTTTT.

The CDR3 nucleotides read TGTGCCACCCAACTAGCGGGAGCCGCCAATGAGCAGTTCTTC. The encoded protein is CATQLAGAANEQFF. This rearrangement joins TRBV11-2 to TRBJ2-1; 11 nucleotides align to TRBD2. The CDR3 totals 14 residues. Germline trimming cut 10 bases from V and 6 bases from J; bases unmatched to any gene: 8. Germline-derived CDR1 and CDR2 are SGHAT and FQNNGV.